This record looks at one T cell receptor (beta chain) sequence and its context. V lost 4 bases and J lost 4; bases outside the gene matches: 9. Germline V gene data show CDR1 as MGHDK and CDR2 as SYGVNS. The CDR3 runs to 17 residues. The data originate from a study of cytomegalovirus exposure and HLA in healthy donors. 60 Vbeta and 13 Jbeta primers were used in PCR. Clones were sequenced by immunoSEQ multiplex PCR, and TCRdb holds only the in-frame ones, with some missing. In all, the sample yields approximately 110,000 clones. The sequenced sample consisted of PBMCs. This chain links TRBV25-1 with TRBJ2-2; TRBD2 matches 10 bases. This TCR was recovered from a man aged 30 to 39 in good health and CMV-seronegative. The CDR3 DNA sequence: TGTGCCAGCAGTGGGACGCGGACTAGCGGTAGCACCGGGGAGCTGTTTTTT. It translates to CASSGTRTSGSTGELFF.